Listed below are T cell receptor beta chains from one sample, sequenced in a study of blood T cell repertoires in COVID-19. The method was immunoSEQ multiplex PCR; TCRdb's version includes in-frame clones alone and lacks a portion of them. The table has under 150,000 clones, less than 95% seen once; the top ten hold 1.8%. The sequencing sample was made of peripheral blood. The receptors come from a human donor with active COVID-19. The donor label of this sample is uncertain. Each CDR3 is given with its conserved first and last residue. The D gene is left open where the match is weak. Clone size appears in some rows only: once, few, many, or a class for an expanded clone.

j_call	clone_size	v_call	d_call	cdr3_aa	cdr3_nt
TRBJ2-1	NA	TRBV3-1/TRBV3-2	NA	CASRQYLSSYNEQFF	TGTGCCAGCAGGCAATATCTTAGCTCCTACAATGAGCAGTTCTTC
TRBJ1-4	NA	TRBV7-9	NA	CASSQKTGSPKDEKLFF	TGTGCCAGCAGCCAAAAGACAGGTTCCCCCAAAGATGAAAAACTGTTTTTT
TRBJ1-2	NA	TRBV10-3	TRBD1	CAISEGQGPKNYGYTF	TGTGCCATCAGTGAGGGACAGGGCCCTAAAAACTATGGCTACACCTTC
TRBJ2-7	NA	TRBV6-2/TRBV6-3	NA	CASSSRQVGYEQYF	TGTGCCAGCAGTTCCCGACAGGTAGGGTACGAGCAGTACTTC
TRBJ2-7	NA	TRBV7-2	TRBD1	CASSFDRGRLYEQYF	TGTGCCAGCAGCTTCGACAGGGGCCGCCTGTACGAGCAGTACTTC
TRBJ1-1	NA	TRBV10-3	NA	CAISEFRQDSEAFF	TGTGCCATCAGTGAGTTCCGACAGGACTCTGAAGCTTTCTTT
TRBJ2-1	NA	TRBV7-2	TRBD2	CASSFAGGPYNEQFF	TGTGCCAGCAGCTTCGCGGGGGGGCCTTACAATGAGCAGTTCTTC
TRBJ2-7	NA	TRBV14	TRBD2	CASSQGVPGLAGASSYEQYF	TGTGCCAGCAGCCAAGGAGTTCCGGGACTAGCGGGGGCTAGCTCCTACGAGCAGTACTTC
TRBJ2-6	NA	TRBV5-6	NA	CASSYRAVGANVLTF	TGTGCCAGCAGCTACAGGGCGGTTGGGGCCAACGTCCTGACTTTC
TRBJ2-1	once	TRBV10-2	TRBD1	CASSEGQGNEQFF	TGCGCCAGCAGCGAGGGACAGGGGAATGAGCAGTTCTTC
TRBJ2-5	NA	TRBV7-2	NA	CASSLDSASEETQYF	TGTGCCAGCAGCTTGGACTCAGCCTCGGAAGAGACCCAGTACTTC
TRBJ1-5	NA	TRBV4-1	NA	CASSREGRSNQPQHF	TGCGCCAGCAGCCGAGAGGGGAGAAGCAATCAGCCCCAGCATTTT
TRBJ1-4	NA	TRBV4-3	NA	CASSQDQGKKLFF	TGCGCCAGCAGCCAAGATCAGGGGAAAAAACTGTTTTTT
TRBJ1-1	NA	TRBV5-1	TRBD1	CASSGGTGVYTEAFF	TGCGCCAGCAGCGGCGGGACAGGGGTGTACACTGAAGCTTTCTTT
TRBJ1-2	NA	TRBV10-3	TRBD1	CAISDTGQGDGYTF	TGTGCCATCAGTGATACGGGACAGGGAGATGGCTACACCTTC
TRBJ2-3	NA	TRBV3-1/TRBV3-2	TRBD2	CASRAITSGSSTDTQYF	TGTGCCAGCAGGGCGATAACTAGCGGCTCTAGCACAGATACGCAGTATTTT
TRBJ2-7	once	TRBV7-2	NA	CASSSSWRGPYEQYF	TGTGCCAGCAGCTCCTCGTGGAGGGGCCCCTACGAGCAGTACTTC
TRBJ1-2	NA	TRBV5-1	NA	CASSASVSSLGYGYTF	TGCGCCAGCAGCGCGTCGGTTTCCAGCCTAGGATATGGCTACACCTTC
TRBJ1-1	NA	TRBV6-2/TRBV6-3	NA	CASSGQMNTEAFF	TGTGCCAGCAGTGGACAGATGAACACTGAAGCTTTCTTT
TRBJ2-1	once	TRBV19	NA	CASRRQSGYNEQFF	TGTGCCAGTCGTAGACAGAGCGGGTACAATGAGCAGTTCTTC
TRBJ1-2	NA	TRBV4-3	NA	CASRLTRAGSYGYTF	TGCGCCAGCAGACTCACCCGGGCAGGGTCCTATGGCTACACCTTC
TRBJ1-6	NA	TRBV28	TRBD1	CASSLWTGKPYNSPLHF	TGTGCCAGCAGTTTATGGACAGGGAAACCCTATAATTCACCCCTCCACTTT
TRBJ2-7	NA	TRBV4-2	TRBD2	CASSQLPGTSGGSYEQYF	TGTGCCAGCAGCCAATTACCGGGGACTAGCGGGGGTAGCTACGAGCAGTACTTC
TRBJ2-1	NA	TRBV29-1	TRBD2	CSVDKSGGKGEQFF	TGCAGCGTTGATAAGAGCGGGGGGAAGGGTGAGCAGTTCTTC
TRBJ2-1	few	TRBV6-2/TRBV6-3	TRBD1	CASSYSPTGGIYNEQFF	TGTGCCAGCAGTTACTCCCCGACAGGGGGCATCTACAATGAGCAGTTCTTC
TRBJ2-1	NA	TRBV29-1	NA	CSVVGLRYNEQFF	TGCAGCGTTGTGGGGCTCAGATACAATGAGCAGTTCTTC
TRBJ2-3	NA	TRBV19	NA	CASRGRSTDTQYF	TGTGCCAGTAGGGGGCGTAGCACAGATACGCAGTATTTT
TRBJ2-1	NA	TRBV7-3	NA	CASSLLESSYNEQFF	TGTGCCAGCAGCTTACTCGAGAGCTCCTACAATGAGCAGTTCTTC
TRBJ2-5	once	TRBV6-2/TRBV6-3	TRBD2	CASSLPGGLETQYF	TGTGCCAGCAGTTTGCCGGGGGGGCTCGAGACCCAGTACTTC
TRBJ2-7	NA	TRBV9	NA	CASSVGLDITSYEQYF	TGTGCCAGCAGCGTAGGGCTGGACATAACCTCCTACGAGCAGTACTTC
TRBJ1-1	NA	TRBV5-6	TRBD1	CASSSFSTGGIGYGTEAFF	TGTGCCAGCAGCTCGTTCAGCACAGGGGGCATCGGGTATGGCACTGAAGCTTTCTTT
TRBJ2-1	NA	TRBV27	TRBD2	CASSFLLAGGTGEQFF	TGTGCCAGCAGTTTCTTACTAGCGGGGGGGACAGGTGAGCAGTTCTTC
TRBJ2-3	NA	TRBV9	TRBD2	CASSPSGGTTDTQYF	TGTGCCAGCAGCCCCTCGGGGGGAACCACAGATACGCAGTATTTT
TRBJ2-1	NA	TRBV19	NA	CASSYRGNEQFF	TGTGCCAGTAGTTATCGGGGCAATGAGCAGTTCTTC
TRBJ2-2	NA	TRBV15	TRBD1	CATSRDHGRQQGAGELFF	TGTGCCACCAGCAGAGATCATGGAAGACAACAGGGGGCCGGGGAGCTGTTTTTT
TRBJ2-7	NA	TRBV27	NA	CASSLVGSYEQYF	TGTGCCAGCAGTCTCGTGGGGAGCTACGAGCAGTACTTC
TRBJ2-4	NA	TRBV18	NA	CASSPSQGLAKNIQYF	TGTGCCAGCTCACCTTCCCAGGGCCTAGCCAAAAACATTCAGTACTTC
TRBJ1-2	NA	TRBV7-9	NA	CASSLSQVLLNYGYTF	TGTGCCAGCAGCTTATCACAGGTCCTATTAAACTATGGCTACACCTTC
TRBJ2-3	NA	TRBV5-4	NA	CASSLGLVSVTDTQYF	TGTGCCAGCAGCTTGGGACTAGTTAGTGTCACAGATACGCAGTATTTT
TRBJ2-7	NA	TRBV19	NA	CASSISSDYEQYF	TGTGCCAGTAGTATCTCTAGCGACTACGAGCAGTACTTC
TRBJ2-1	NA	TRBV7-9	TRBD2	CASSNSGGPSYEQFF	TGTGCCAGCAGTAATAGCGGGGGGCCCAGCTATGAGCAGTTCTTC
TRBJ2-2	NA	TRBV5-1	TRBD1	CASSPRDRDTGELFF	TGCGCCAGCAGCCCTCGGGACAGAGACACCGGGGAGCTGTTTTTT
TRBJ2-1	NA	TRBV6-4	TRBD2	CASSQLAGGYNEQFF	TGTGCCAGCAGTCAACTAGCGGGGGGATACAATGAGCAGTTCTTC
TRBJ1-1	once	TRBV19	NA	CASSIDRGNTEAFF	TGTGCCAGTAGTATAGACAGGGGGAACACTGAAGCTTTCTTT
TRBJ2-1	NA	TRBV11-2	TRBD1	CASSSQRTGLGEQFF	TGTGCCAGCAGCTCCCAGCGGACAGGGTTGGGTGAGCAGTTCTTC
TRBJ2-2	few	TRBV11-2	NA	CASSARLYTGELFF	TGTGCCAGCAGCGCCCGACTGTACACCGGGGAGCTGTTTTTT
TRBJ1-2	NA	TRBV6-5	NA	CASSAGAGYGYTF	TGTGCCAGCAGCGCAGGGGCTGGCTATGGCTACACCTTC
TRBJ2-1	NA	TRBV4-1	TRBD2	CASSQGSAGGRLSSYNEQFF	TGCGCCAGCAGCCAAGGTTCTGCGGGGGGCAGACTGAGCTCCTACAATGAGCAGTTCTTC